This TCR beta chain was found in a study of PD-1 blockade in classical Hodgkin lymphoma. Study results and caveats: A reduction in baseline TCR diversity was reportedly seen in newly diagnosed patients relative to healthy donors.

Documented time point: newly diagnosed, previously untreated cHL patient sample. Purified CD4+ T cells were obtained from thawed PBMCs through magnetic negative selection. This clone was recorded a few times. Its matching antigen is unknown. Sequencing used immunoSEQ multiplex PCR; TCRdb keeps in-frame clones, though not all of them. The sample shows some 14,000 clones, just over 85% of them seen only once. This CDR3 comprises 17 residues. The ends lost 1 base at V and 6 bases at J; junction bases unmatched: 10. Germline V gene lookup returns CDR1 SGHDT and CDR2 YYEEEE. This sequence originates from a human donor with classical Hodgkin lymphoma. J is TRBJ1-1 and V is TRBV5-6, with 12 bases lining up with TRBD1. The specimen was CD4+ T cells from blood. The CDR3: CASSLRDRGRPLAEAFF. CDR3 DNA: TGTGCCAGCAGCTTGAGGGACAGGGGGCGCCCCCTCGCTGAAGCTTTCTTT.